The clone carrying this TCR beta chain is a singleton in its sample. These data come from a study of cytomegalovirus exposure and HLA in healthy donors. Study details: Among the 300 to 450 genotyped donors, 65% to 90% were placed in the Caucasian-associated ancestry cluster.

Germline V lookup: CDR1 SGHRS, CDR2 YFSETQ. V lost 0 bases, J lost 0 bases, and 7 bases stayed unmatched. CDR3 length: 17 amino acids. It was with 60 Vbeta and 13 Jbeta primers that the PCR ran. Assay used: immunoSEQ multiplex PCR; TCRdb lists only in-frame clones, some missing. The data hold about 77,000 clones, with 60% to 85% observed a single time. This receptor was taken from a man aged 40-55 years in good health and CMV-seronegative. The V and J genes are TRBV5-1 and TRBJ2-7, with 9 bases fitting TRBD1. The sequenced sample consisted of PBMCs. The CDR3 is CASSLGTGTGFSYEQYF. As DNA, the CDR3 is TGCGCCAGCAGCTTGGGAACCGGGACAGGGTTCTCCTACGAGCAGTACTTC.